What follows is one T cell receptor (beta chain) and its context. In its sample, this clone was seen once. Its antigen is unknown. Base quality data are lacking; no much larger clone is found one base away. This record belongs to a study of cytomegalovirus exposure and HLA in healthy donors (dated by TCRdb to between 2016 and 2019). For the wider study: According to a later analysis, one platform produced both the 110 or so validation repertoires and the approximately 660 repertoires of the first cohort. The study aimed to test whether signatures of past pathogen exposure could be identified by cataloging public T cell receptors. Besides the first cohort of hundreds of subjects, a separate validation cohort made up of around 120 different subjects was used. To predict cytomegalovirus infection status, the study combined high-throughput TCR immunosequencing, statistical association of individual TCRs with disease status, and machine learning.

What the research found in general, with its limitations: The classifier was reported to diagnose cytomegalovirus status with high specificity and sensitivity in both the original and validation cohorts. In vitro tests confirmed that three of the cytomegalovirus-associated TCR beta chains recognize cytomegalovirus antigens. Most TCR sequences were observed very rarely across donors, whereas some public TCRs were present in many individuals. The study gave a list of about 160 TCR beta chains associated with cytomegalovirus. A later analysis had no HLA typing for the validation cohort, so co-occurrence there was scored across all 130 or so repertoires. According to the authors, the approach could potentially be generalized to other disease states and immunological phenotypes. A later analysis found that TCRs clustered in the first cohort also tended to co-occur in the 110 or so validation repertoires, with 94% of cluster scores above 0.

The CDR3, cysteine through phenylalanine, is 10 amino acids long. The read is trimmed to its CDR3 DNA, 30 bases read in frame from base 1. From the germline V gene (reference sequence), CDR1 is DFQATT and CDR2 is SNEGSKA. Trimming takes 8 bases from V and 5 bases from J, and the germline ends sit 10 bases apart. The donors belonged to the validation cohort of about 120 subjects, which was separate from the approximately 610-subject first cohort. To prepare the library, the immunoSEQ multiplex PCR assay was applied. Regarding the original processing steps: A statistical classification framework was built for diagnosing cytomegalovirus status from the catalog of TCR beta chain sequences. TCRdb holds this immuneACCESS table with in-frame rearrangements only. Some clones are missing; in checked studies, unresolved V genes explain under half, and the rest has no known cause. Clone size and V and J calls were adopted from that table, with D and trimming inferred from the DNA. This sample gives about 150,000 clones in total; around 89% of them show up just once. 2.5% to 3% of the sample rests with the top ten.

This clonotype originated in a man between 18 and 35 years old in good health and CMV-seronegative. Sequencing was done on a sample of PBMCs. The sequence joins TRBV20-1 to TRBJ2-7, with the D gene too uncertain to name. The DNA is TGCAGTACCCCAACTCACGAGCAGTACTTC. Its translation reads: CSTPTHEQYF.